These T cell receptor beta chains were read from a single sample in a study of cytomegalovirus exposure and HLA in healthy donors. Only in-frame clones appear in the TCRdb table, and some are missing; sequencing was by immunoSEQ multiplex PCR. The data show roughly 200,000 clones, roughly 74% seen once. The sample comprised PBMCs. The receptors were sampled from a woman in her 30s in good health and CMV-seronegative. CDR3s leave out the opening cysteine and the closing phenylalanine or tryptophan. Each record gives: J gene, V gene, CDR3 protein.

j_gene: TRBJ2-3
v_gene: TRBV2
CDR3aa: ASSETGTARPDTQY

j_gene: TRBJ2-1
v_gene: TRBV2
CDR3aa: ASRGGVGSYNEQF

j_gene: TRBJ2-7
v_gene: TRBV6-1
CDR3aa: ASSEGLAYEQY

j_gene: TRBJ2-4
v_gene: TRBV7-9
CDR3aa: ASSPGPGVRAKNIQY

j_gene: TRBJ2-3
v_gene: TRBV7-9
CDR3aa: ASSPVTGTGGIDTQY

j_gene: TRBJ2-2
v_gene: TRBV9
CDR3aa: ASSVDAGTGELF

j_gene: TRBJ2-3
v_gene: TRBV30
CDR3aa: AWGKGASGTDTQY

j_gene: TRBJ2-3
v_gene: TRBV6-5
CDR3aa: ASSYEIGTDTQY

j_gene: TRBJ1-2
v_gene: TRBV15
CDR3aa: ATSRARDGYT

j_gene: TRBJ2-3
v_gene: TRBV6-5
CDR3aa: ASSYWGGTSPDTQY

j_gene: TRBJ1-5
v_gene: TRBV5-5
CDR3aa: ASSQWAGSNQPQH

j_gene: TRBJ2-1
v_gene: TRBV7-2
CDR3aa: ASSPRTSAHNEQF